This T cell receptor beta chain was identified during a study of cytomegalovirus exposure and HLA in healthy donors. Study as a whole: Researchers found that approximately 77% of 300 to 450 genotyped donors fell within the Caucasian-associated ancestry cluster.

Trimming took 2 bases from V and 7 from J; bases not matched to a gene: 11. This CDR3 is 17 amino acids long. CDR1 and CDR2 from the germline V gene are MGHRA and YSYEKL. The PCR used 60 Vbeta and 13 Jbeta primers. Assay used: immunoSEQ multiplex PCR; TCRdb lists only in-frame clones, some missing. Found here are approximately 150,000 clones, approximately 77% of them singletons; the top ten hold about 3.8%. This chain uses TRBV4-1 with TRBJ2-7, with 13 nucleotides matching TRBD2. Sequencing used PBMCs. The sequence came from a man under 40 in good health and CMV-seropositive. The CDR3 is CASSQPTSGGALWEQYF. CDR3 sequence (DNA): TGCGCCAGCAGCCAACCTACTAGCGGGGGGGCTCTATGGGAGCAGTACTTC.